These 27 T cell receptor beta chains were all obtained from the same sample, sequenced in a study of tumor-infiltrating lymphocytes in localized non-small cell lung cancer. The assay was immunoSEQ multiplex PCR, and TCRdb's table has in-frame clones only and misses some. The sample consists of roughly 9,000 clones, roughly 80% of them appearing once. Sequenced sample: uninvolved lung tissue not adjacent to the tumor. Receptors were obtained from a human donor with non-small cell lung cancer.

V usage is TRBV6-1 and J usage is TRBJ1-6; perhaps TRBD1 as D (6 bases). This CDR3 region has 18 residues. The V gene's germline CDR1 is MNHNS and CDR2 SASEGT. The V end was cut by 1 base, the J end by 4 bases, with 17 bases between. CDR3 region: CASSEVPQGPVYNSPLHF. The CDR3 DNA reads TGTGCCAGCAGTGAAGTACCACAGGGCCCGGTGTATAATTCACCCCTCCACTTT.

The chain is built from TRBV5-1 and TRBJ2-1; the D gene could be TRBD1 or TRBD2 (5 bases each). Trimming removed 3 bases at V and 1 base at J, with 17 bases between. Per the germline V gene, CDR1 is SGHRS and CDR2 is YFSETQ. This CDR3 has 17 amino acids. In DNA, the CDR3 is TGCGCCAGCAGCTGGGTCGGGACCCCCACTTCCTACAATGAGCAGTTCTTC. It translates to CASSWVGTPTSYNEQFF.

The V and J genes are TRBV11-2 and TRBJ2-1; perhaps D is TRBD1 or TRBD2 (6 bases each). The ends were cut back, 8 bases at V and 8 bases at J, with 16 bases in the middle. Germline V gene sequence: CDR1 SGHAT, CDR2 FQNNGV. CDR3 length: 13 amino acids. The CDR3 bases are TGTGCCAGCCGCAATCCCGGGGGCGATGAGCAGTTCTTC. Its translation: CASRNPGGDEQFF.

The chain employs TRBV10-2 and TRBJ2-1, with 9 bases aligning to TRBD2. CDR1 and CDR2 (germline): WSHSY, SAAADI. V was pared by 10 bases and J by 6 bases, with 19 bases of the junction left unmatched. The CDR3 contains 17 residues. This CDR3 reads CATWSSSGGPSGNEQFF. Here the CDR3 DNA reads TGCGCCACCTGGAGCTCGAGCGGGGGGCCATCCGGCAATGAGCAGTTCTTC.

J is TRBJ2-5 and V is TRBV7-2, with no clear D. V was shortened by 1 base and J by 1 base, with 10 bases between the two germline ends. CDR3 size: 15 residues. Germline CDR1 and CDR2: SGHTA and FQGNSA. The CDR3 sequence is CASSLDPAFQETQYF. The CDR3 coding sequence is TGTGCCAGCAGCTTAGATCCAGCTTTCCAAGAGACCCAGTACTTC.

This clone was seen more than once but under ten times. This chain links TRBV6-1 with TRBJ1-5; D may be TRBD1 (5 bases). Germline CDR1 is MNHNS and CDR2 is SASEGT. V lost 5 bases and J lost 5, with 13 bases in between. The CDR3 runs to 14 residues. This chain's CDR3 is CASSPRTQDQPQHF. The CDR3 nucleotides read TGTGCCAGCAGTCCCCGGACACAAGATCAGCCCCAGCATTTT.

V gene TRBV30 combines with J gene TRBJ1-4, with 8 bases identical to TRBD1. Unmatched junction bases numbered 8, after V lost 1 base and J lost 7 bases. Per germline, CDR1 GTSNPN and CDR2 SVGIG (reference sequence). The CDR3 runs 15 residues. The CDR3 sequence is CAWSEQGARGEKLFF. The CDR3 coding sequence is TGTGCCTGGAGTGAGCAGGGGGCTAGGGGTGAAAAACTGTTTTTT.

The chain uses TRBV28 and TRBJ2-3; 11 bases line up with TRBD2. With V trimmed by 6 bases and J by 5 bases, 10 bases remained unmatched. Germline V gene data show CDR1 as MDHEN and CDR2 as SYDVKM. CDR3 length: 16 residues. The CDR3 loop is CASSRRILAGGDTQYF. Written as DNA, the CDR3 is TGTGCCAGCAGCCGGCGCATCCTAGCGGGGGGAGATACGCAGTATTTT. Complete variable domain (other parts from reference TRBV28 and TRBJ2-3): DVKVTQSSRYLVKRTGEKVFLECVQDMDHENMFWYRQDPGLGLRLIYFSYDVKMKEKGDIPEGYSVSREKKERFSLILESASTNQTSMYLCASSRRILAGGDTQYFGPGTRLTVL.

The genes are TRBV29-1 and TRBJ2-2, with a tentative D call TRBD1 (6 bases). Germline V gene data show CDR1 as SQVTM and CDR2 as ANQGSEA. The length of the CDR3 is 13 residues. Deletions cut 4 bases from V and 1 base from J, with 7 bases between. This chain's CDR3 is CSVGGGNTGELFF. CDR3 DNA sequence: TGCAGCGTTGGAGGGGGGAACACCGGGGAGCTGTTTTTT.

Relative to its sample, this clone is large. The chain employs TRBV5-6 and TRBJ1-2, with D hard to call. The germline V gene has CDR1 SGHDT and CDR2 YYEEEE. CDR3 length: 14 amino acids. Trimming pared 3 bases from V and 6 bases from J, leaving 15 bases between. Here the CDR3 reads CASSWVGSLHGYTF. As DNA, the CDR3 is TGTGCCAGCAGCTGGGTGGGCAGTCTCCATGGCTACACCTTC.

The rearrangement links TRBV12-5 to TRBJ1-3; TRBD1 matches at 8 bases. The CDR3 has 15 residues. Germline CDR1 and CDR2: LGHNT and FRNRAP. With V trimmed by 6 bases and J by 4 bases, 8 bases remained unmatched. The CDR3 loop is CASGEGQGAGNTIYF. As DNA, the CDR3 is TGTGCTAGTGGGGAAGGACAGGGCGCAGGAAACACCATATATTTT.

The gene calls are TRBV7-6 and TRBJ2-5; 8 nucleotides match TRBD1. Trimming removed 0 bases from V and 3 bases from J; junction bases left unmatched: 6. CDR3 length equals 16 residues. CDR1 and CDR2 from the germline V gene are SGHVS and FNYEAQ. The DNA for the CDR3 is TGTGCCAGCAGCTTAGCGGCAGGGGGCACCAAAGAGACCCAGTACTTC. Translating gives CASSLAAGGTKETQYF. Drawing the rest from reference TRBV7-6 and TRBJ2-5, the complete variable domain is GAGVSQSPRYKVTKRGQDVALRCDPISGHVSLYWYRQALGQGPEFLTYFNYEAQQDKSGLPNDRFSAERPEGSISTLTIQRTEQRDSAMYRCASSLAAGGTKETQYFGPGTRLLVL.

The sample holds a few counts of this clone. The CDR3 loop reads CASSPGLAGSGELFF. DNA of the CDR3: TGTGCCAGCAGTCCGGGACTAGCGGGGTCCGGGGAGCTGTTTTTT. The chain couples TRBV6-5 to TRBJ2-2, with 13 bases identical to TRBD2. Trimming cost V 5 bases and J 6 bases; bases outside gene matches: 3. The CDR3 totals 15 residues. Germline lookup yields CDR1 MNHEY and CDR2 SVGAGI.

The V call is TRBV6-6, the J call TRBJ2-2; 11 bases are a match to TRBD2. The V gene end was trimmed by 7 bases and the J gene end by 4 bases; junction bases not matched to a gene: 8. CDR3 length: 16 amino acids. Germline V gene lookup returns CDR1 MNHNY and CDR2 SVGAGI (reference sequence). The CDR3 DNA sequence: TGTGCCAGCACCGCTGGTAGCGGGGGGGTCACCGGGGAGCTGTTTTTT. Translation: CASTAGSGGVTGELFF.

This clone has just a few counts. The chain employs TRBV30 and TRBJ1-1, with TRBD1 matching over 7 bases. CDR1 is GTSNPN and CDR2 is SVGIG in the germline V gene (reference sequence). CDR3 length: 14 amino acids. After removal of 1 base from V and 4 bases from J, the junction contained 6 bases not matched to a gene. DNA of the CDR3: TGTGCCTGGAGTGCGACAGGGCTGGGCACTGAAGCTTTCTTT. Amino acid sequence: CAWSATGLGTEAFF.

J is TRBJ2-5 and V is TRBV10-1, with D unclear. Germline values: CDR1 WNHNN, CDR2 SYGVQD (reference sequence). This CDR3 comprises 13 residues. Trimming left V 2 bases short and J 3 bases short, with 7 bases between. The DNA for the CDR3 is TGCGCCAGCAGTGAGCGGGTCGAAGAGACCCAGTACTTC. It encodes CASSERVEETQYF.

V usage is TRBV2 and J usage is TRBJ1-2, with D unclear. V shed 2 bases and J shed 4 bases, with 14 bases lying between them. This CDR3 spans 15 amino acids. The germline gives CDR1 SNHLY, CDR2 FYNNEI. This chain's CDR3 is CASSEKFGGFYGYTF. DNA of the CDR3: TGTGCCAGCAGTGAAAAGTTCGGCGGCTTCTATGGCTACACCTTC.

The chain combines TRBV9 with TRBJ1-4; possibly TRBD1 for D (5 bases). The CDR3 loop spans 15 amino acids. Trimming removed 4 bases from V and 1 base from J, with 11 bases in between. Germline assignment: CDR1 SGDLS and CDR2 YYNGEE. The CDR3 is CASSPRGRTNEKLFF. The CDR3 DNA sequence: TGTGCCAGCAGCCCCCGGGGACGAACTAATGAAAAACTGTTTTTT. The variable domain in full, completed from reference TRBV9 and TRBJ1-4, reads DSGVTQTPKHLITATGQRVTLRCSPRSGDLSVYWYQQSLDQGLQFLIQYYNGEERAKGNILERFSAQQFPDLHSELNLSSLELGDSALYFCASSPRGRTNEKLFFGSGTQLSVL.

The V gene is TRBV5-1, the J gene TRBJ2-7; TRBD1 agrees at 9 bases. Unmatched junction bases numbered 7, after V lost 4 bases and J lost 5 bases. The CDR3 length is 14 residues. CDR1 and CDR2 (germline): SGHRS, YFSETQ. The chain's CDR3 is CASSVGQGRDEQYF. In DNA, the CDR3 is TGCGCCAGCAGCGTGGGACAGGGTAGGGACGAGCAGTACTTC.

The genes are TRBV6-1 and TRBJ1-2, with D perhaps matching TRBD1 (5 bases). Trimming cost V 0 bases and J 5 bases, with 13 bases left between them. CDR3 length: 15 residues. Germline V gene lookup returns CDR1 MNHNS and CDR2 SASEGT. CDR3 in DNA: TGTGCCAGCAGTGAAGCGGCGACAGAGTCTTATGGCTACACCTTC. Amino acid sequence: CASSEAATESYGYTF.

This clone was found once. The V call is TRBV7-8, the J call TRBJ2-2, with 8 positions matching TRBD1. The CDR3 runs to 16 residues. Trimming at V came to 5 bases and at J to 1 base, leaving 6 bases not matched to a gene. Germline V gene data show CDR1 as SGHVS and CDR2 as FQNEAQ. The CDR3 coding sequence is TGTGCCAGCAGCCCCTTACAGGGGGGGAACACCGGGGAGCTGTTTTTT. It translates to CASSPLQGGNTGELFF.

This clone was seen a few times. V is TRBV6-4 and J is TRBJ1-2, with D maybe TRBD1 (6 bases). Trimming cost V 5 bases and J 7 bases, with 14 bases left between them. This CDR3 comprises 13 residues. In germline, CDR1 is MRHNA, CDR2 SNTAGT. The CDR3 protein is CASSTRTVPGYTF. CDR3 nucleotides: TGTGCCAGCAGTACTAGGACAGTCCCTGGCTACACCTTC.

V and J are TRBV5-4 and TRBJ1-1; 8 bases map to TRBD1. With 5 bases clipped from V and 1 base from J, the junction kept 7 bases outside the gene matches. The CDR3 is 15 residues long. Germline CDR1 SGHNT, CDR2 YYREEE (reference sequence). The CDR3 is CASRLAGGENTEAFF. In DNA form, the CDR3 reads TGTGCCAGCAGACTTGCAGGGGGCGAGAACACTGAAGCTTTCTTT.

The CDR3 spells CASSFAGPGYTF. In DNA, the CDR3 is TGTGCCAGCAGTTTCGCAGGGCCTGGCTACACCTTC. This rearrangement joins TRBV6-6 to TRBJ1-2, with D maybe TRBD1 (5 bases). The V end lost 4 bases, the J end lost 7 bases, and 10 bases lay between the germline ends. This CDR3 is 12 amino acids long. Germline-derived CDR1 and CDR2 are MNHNY and SVGAGI (reference sequence).

The chain recombines TRBV20-1 with TRBJ2-3, with unresolved D. From germline, CDR1 is DFQATT and CDR2 SNEGSKA (reference sequence). The CDR3 is made up of 8 amino acids. Trimming shortened V by 6 bases and J by 5 bases, and 0 bases separated the two germline ends. The CDR3: CSADTQYF. DNA for the CDR3: TGCAGTGCAGATACGCAGTATTTT.

V gene TRBV5-4 combines with J gene TRBJ2-7; 10 bases fit TRBD1. Germline lookup yields CDR1 SGHNT and CDR2 YYREEE (reference sequence). The CDR3 has 15 residues. The V segment lost 3 bases and the J segment 4 bases; nucleotides outside the gene matches: 7. The CDR3 nucleotides are TGTGCCAGCAGCTGGGGACAGGGGAACGGATACGAGCAGTACTTC. Protein product: CASSWGQGNGYEQYF.

The genes are TRBV5-1 and TRBJ2-5, with D possibly matching TRBD2 (5 bases). CDR3 length equals 14 residues. CDR1 and CDR2 (germline): SGHRS, YFSETQ. V was clipped by 4 bases and J by 4 bases, with 14 bases between them. CDR3 residues: CASSPRTPPETQYF. CDR3 nucleotide sequence: TGCGCCAGCAGCCCCCGGACTCCCCCAGAGACCCAGTACTTC.